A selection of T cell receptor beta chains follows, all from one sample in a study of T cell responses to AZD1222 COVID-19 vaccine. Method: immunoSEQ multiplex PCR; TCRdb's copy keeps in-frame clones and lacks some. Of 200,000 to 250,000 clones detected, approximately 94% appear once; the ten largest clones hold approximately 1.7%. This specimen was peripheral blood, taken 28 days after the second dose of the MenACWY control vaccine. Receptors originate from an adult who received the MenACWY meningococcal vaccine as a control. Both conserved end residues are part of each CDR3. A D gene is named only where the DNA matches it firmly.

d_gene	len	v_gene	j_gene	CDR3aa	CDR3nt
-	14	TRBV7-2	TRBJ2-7	CASRDDTASYEQYF	TGTGCCAGCAGGGACGACACTGCCTCCTACGAGCAGTACTTC
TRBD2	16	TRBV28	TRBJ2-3	CASSLSGRAGPDTQYF	TGTGCCAGCAGCCTAAGCGGGAGGGCCGGGCCAGATACGCAGTATTTT
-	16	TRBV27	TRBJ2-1	CASSPPPAGPYNEQFF	TGTGCCAGCAGTCCACCCCCGGCTGGGCCTTACAATGAGCAGTTCTTC
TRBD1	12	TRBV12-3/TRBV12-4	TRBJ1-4	CASRTGLEKLFF	TGTGCCAGCAGGACAGGGCTTGAAAAACTGTTTTTT
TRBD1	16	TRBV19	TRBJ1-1	CASSPTGLAGNTEAFF	TGTGCCAGTAGTCCGACAGGGCTGGCGGGGAACACTGAAGCTTTCTTT
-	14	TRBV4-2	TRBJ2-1	CASSQGGGSNEQFF	TGTGCCAGCAGCCAAGGCGGGGGCAGTAATGAGCAGTTCTTC
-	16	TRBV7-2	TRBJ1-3	CASSLGRSASGNTIYF	TGTGCCAGCAGCTTAGGTAGAAGCGCCTCTGGAAACACCATATATTTT
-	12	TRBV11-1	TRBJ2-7	CASSWTDYEQYF	TGTGCCAGCAGCTGGACAGATTACGAGCAGTACTTC
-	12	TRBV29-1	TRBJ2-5	CSVDRGQETQYF	TGCAGCGTTGACCGGGGTCAAGAGACCCAGTACTTC
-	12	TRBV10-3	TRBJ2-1	CAISESGESQFF	TGTGCCATCAGTGAGTCGGGAGAATCCCAGTTCTTC
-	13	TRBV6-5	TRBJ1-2	CASSPLPLYGYTF	TGTGCCAGCAGCCCCCTACCCCTCTATGGCTACACCTTC
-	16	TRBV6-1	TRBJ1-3	CASSERGTISGNTIYF	TGTGCCAGCAGTGAACGGGGGACCATCTCTGGAAACACCATATATTTT
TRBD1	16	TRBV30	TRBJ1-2	CAWSVRGTGAGNGYTF	TGTGCCTGGAGTGTACGGGGGACAGGGGCTGGGAATGGCTACACCTTC
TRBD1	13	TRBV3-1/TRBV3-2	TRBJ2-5	CASNWTGKETQYF	TGTGCCAGCAACTGGACAGGTAAGGAGACCCAGTACTTC